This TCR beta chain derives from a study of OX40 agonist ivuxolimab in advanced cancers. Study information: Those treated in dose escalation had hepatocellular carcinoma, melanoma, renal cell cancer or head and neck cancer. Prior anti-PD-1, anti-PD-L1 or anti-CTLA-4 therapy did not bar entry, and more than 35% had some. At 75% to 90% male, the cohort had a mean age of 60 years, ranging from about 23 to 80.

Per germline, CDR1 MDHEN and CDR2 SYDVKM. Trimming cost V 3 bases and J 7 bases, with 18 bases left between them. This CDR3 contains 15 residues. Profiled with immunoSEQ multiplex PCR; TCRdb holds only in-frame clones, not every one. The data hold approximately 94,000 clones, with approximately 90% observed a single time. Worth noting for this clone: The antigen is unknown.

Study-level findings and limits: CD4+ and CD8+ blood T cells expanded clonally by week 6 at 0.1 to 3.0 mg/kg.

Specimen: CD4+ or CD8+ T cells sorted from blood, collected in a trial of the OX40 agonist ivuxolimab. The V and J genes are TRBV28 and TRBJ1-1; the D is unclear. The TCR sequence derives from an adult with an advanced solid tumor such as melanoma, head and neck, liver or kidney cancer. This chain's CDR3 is CASSFSWKGRFEAFF. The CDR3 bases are TGTGCCAGCAGTTTTTCATGGAAAGGACGGTTTGAAGCTTTCTTT.